This T cell receptor beta chain is from a study of cytomegalovirus exposure and HLA in healthy donors (dated by TCRdb to 2015 to 2018). Broadly, across the study: According to an earlier analysis of a few hundred of the donors, some 180 million T cells yielded 90 million to 130 million unique TCR beta sequences and more than 250 Gb of sequence data. An early release covering roughly 600 HLA-typed donors comprised about 310 gigabases of sequencing data and approximately 80 million unique TCR sequences. Of the roughly 430 genotyped donors, approximately 83% fell in the genetic ancestry cluster associated with self-reported Caucasian donors. The aim of the study was to test whether cataloging public T cell receptors could identify signatures of past pathogen exposure. The study profiled the T cell repertoires of 500 to 800 subjects by immunosequencing and related them to cytomegalovirus serostatus. In addition to the first cohort of 650 to 800 subjects, a separate validation cohort of 120 different subjects was used. To predict cytomegalovirus infection status, the study brought together high-throughput TCR immunosequencing, statistical association of individual TCRs with disease status, and machine learning. In a later analysis, previously published TCR beta repertoires from 666 donors were re-analyzed and high-resolution HLA genotyping was added so that TCR occurrence patterns could be studied. In the later analysis, no new phenotypic data were used to find candidate immune exposures; instead, reliance was placed on TCR beta sequences and their occurrence across donors. In an earlier analysis of 587 of the donors, high-throughput TCR beta sequencing was used to judge whether each TCR beta V gene segment behaved as functional or pseudogenic. Donor age, sex, ethnicity and CMV serostatus were compiled alongside the repertoire data. A later genetic analysis used genome-wide SNP genotypes for about 55% of the 666 donors, treating that subset as a discovery cohort. All discovery cohort repertoires had been generated using a single sequencing platform. Class I and class II HLA loci were covered by the typing at four-digit resolution. The number of donors typed differed by locus, with about 629-640 for A, B, C, DRB1 and DQB1, over 500 for DQA1, over 600 for DPA1, and about 450 for DPB1. Five DR-DQ haplotypes were treated as single units for association and clustering because of strong linkage in the cohort. Across approximately 400 genotyped donors of the cohort, an average of about 200,000 unique TCR beta nucleotide sequences per donor were sequenced, and roughly 20% of those sequences were non-productive.

This clone was seen only a few times. Its binding antigen is unknown. Qualities for individual bases were not recorded, and no much larger clone is one base off. The germline V gene yields MNHEY for CDR1 and SVGAGI for CDR2. The V and J ends are trimmed by 6 bases and 5 bases, leaving 13 bases between them. From the cysteine up to the phenylalanine, the CDR3 has a length of 13 residues. CDR3 DNA only is kept here, 39 bases in frame from base 1. The method behind the library was the immunoSEQ multiplex PCR assay. For the multiplex PCR, a mixture combining 60 forward primers for TCR Vbeta segments and 13 reverse primers for TCR Jbeta segments was used. The CDR3 region of rearranged TCR beta genes was amplified from genomic DNA by a multiplex PCR assay. The amplified TCR beta libraries were sequenced on the Illumina HiSeq System as 87-base-pair reads. The authors processed their data as follows. In a later analysis, 80 million or so unique TCR beta chains were counted across the 500 to 700 repertoires, and approximately 11 million of these chains were shared by at least two donors. To remove PCR and sequencing errors, raw reads were error-corrected and collapsed into unique sequences using a nearest-neighbor algorithm that merged closely related sequences. CDR3 sequences were aligned to IMGT reference sequences to assign V, D and J gene segments. For a sequence to be retained, a match of at least six nucleotides was required to both a V gene segment and a J gene segment. Rearrangements were classified as productive when the CDR3 lacked stop codons and remained in frame with V and J, and all other rearrangements were classified as non-productive. CDR3 was defined according to IMGT convention as the region running from the second conserved V-encoded cysteine to the conserved J-encoded phenylalanine. Sequences without an unambiguous match to a single V gene segment were excluded from the earlier analysis of almost 600 of the donors. An earlier analysis of about 600 of the donors called V segments functional above 56.7% productive rearrangements and segregating when the between-donor standard deviation exceeded 5%. To diagnose cytomegalovirus status from the catalog of TCR beta chain sequences, a statistical classification framework was built. In a later analysis, TCR nucleotide sequences were compared against IMGT/GENE-DB human TR gene sequences so that V and J genes could be assigned. The TCRdist pipeline was used in a later analysis to assign CDR3 sequences and most-parsimonious VDJ recombination scenarios. In a later analysis, each TCR beta chain was defined by its CDR3 amino acid sequence together with its V-gene family, and reads lacking a unique V-gene family were excluded. In a later analysis, 450 to 600 highly shared, low-generation-probability nucleotide sequences were removed to address suspected cross-contamination and a sequencing artifact. In a later analysis, a clonal expansion index was calculated for each public chain from normalized within-repertoire ranks of inferred template counts. Generation probabilities in a later analysis came from a VDJ recombination model fitted to out-of-frame rearrangements, and those results were checked against IGoR. In a later analysis, TCR-TCR, TCR-HLA and TCR-CMV co-occurrence was scored with hypergeometric tests, and a repertoire-size bias correction was applied to TCR pairs. To estimate false discovery rates, a later analysis permuted the HLA or CMV assignments 20 times. In a later analysis, co-occurring TCRs were grouped using DBSCAN, and TCRdist sequence similarity was added for clustering within HLA-allele-positive subsets. For co-occurrence clustering, repertoires with fewer than 30,000 or more than 120,000 public chains were excluded, along with five or six repertoires with anomalous nucleotide sharing. TCRdb holds this immuneACCESS table with in-frame rearrangements only. Some clones are missing; in checked studies, unresolved V genes explain under half, and the rest has no known cause. The V and J calls and clone size were taken over from that table, and D and trimming were inferred from the DNA. Across this sample there are 100,000 or so clones, with 78% seen only once. The ten most abundant clones make up 1.3% of the sample.

In total, roughly 710 healthy bone marrow donors made up the cohort. All cohort members were sampled while nominally healthy, although unrecorded immune exposures were likely present. The donor was CMV seronegative and was included in the group of approximately 350 seronegative cohort members. Each donor provided a peripheral blood sample, and peripheral blood mononuclear cells were used for TCR beta sequencing. The Qiagen DNeasy Blood Extraction Kit was used to extract genomic DNA from the blood cell samples. What the research found in general, with its limitations: Roughly uniform sequencing depth across donors was assumed in presence/absence analyses, although this assumption may not hold. Most TCR sequences were seen in very few donors, while some public TCRs were found in many individuals. Correlated functional status among segregating V segments might reflect linkage disequilibrium, but an unknown experimental factor could not be ruled out. In a later analysis, the rate of TCR association differed among HLA loci, with DRB1 alleles having the most associated TCRs and HLA-C alleles having the fewest. A total of roughly 160 TCR beta chains were listed by the study as associated with cytomegalovirus. In vitro tests confirmed that a few of the cytomegalovirus-associated TCR beta chains recognize cytomegalovirus antigens. According to a later analysis, parvovirus B19, influenza, CMV and Epstein-Barr virus appeared linked to several top co-occurrence clusters. Only TCR beta chains were sequenced in this cohort, and the absence of alpha or paired-chain data limited detectable features. A group of highly shared sequence variants was considered likely to be a technical artifact of the sequencing pipeline. Seventeen rarely observed V segments, including chromosome 9 orphons, were excluded from the earlier analysis of about 500 of the donors because counts were too low. In a later analysis, some 18,000 TCR beta sequences were associated with specific HLA alleles at a false discovery rate of 0.05. The classifier was reported to diagnose cytomegalovirus status with high specificity and sensitivity in both the original and validation cohorts. In an earlier analysis of some 550 of the donors, most TCR beta V segments were observed in productive rearrangements about 87% or about 30% of the time, broadly matching IMGT annotations. A further reported finding was that TCR beta sequences accurately predicted the HLA-A and HLA-B alleles for most subjects in the first cohort. Because the 87-base-pair reads could not distinguish some IMGT-functional V segments, including TRBV6-2 and TRBV6-3, those segments were excluded. Compared with equally common non-associated chains, HLA-associated TCR beta chains in a later analysis were more clonally expanded and had lower generation probabilities. V-gene and J-gene trimming of TCR beta chains was associated with a missense DCLRE1C variant in a later genetic analysis, and the association was replicated in an independent cohort. Compared with the approximately 700-donor mean, donors in an Asian-associated ancestry cluster had fewer N-insertions in productive TCRs, according to a later genetic analysis. The only immune exposure information available for the cohort was CMV serostatus. Because HLA typing was unavailable for some donors at each locus, only the typed subset was used in association tests. It was suggested by the authors that the approach could potentially be generalized to other disease states and immunological phenotypes. Strong co-occurrence of HLA alleles, especially DR and DQ, made assigning TCR associations to individual alleles difficult. A later analysis found that most CMV-associated TCR beta chains appeared HLA-restricted, with HLA associations seemingly driven largely by CMV exposure.

The sequence derives from a man aged 30-40 years in good health and CMV-seronegative. Recombination connected TRBV6-5 to TRBJ1-1; TRBD1 might be the D gene, on 6 matching bases. Sequenced input: PBMCs. CDR3 protein: CASRTGGRTEAFF. The nucleotide sequence is given as TGTGCCAGCAGAACCGGGGGGCGGACTGAAGCTTTCTTT.